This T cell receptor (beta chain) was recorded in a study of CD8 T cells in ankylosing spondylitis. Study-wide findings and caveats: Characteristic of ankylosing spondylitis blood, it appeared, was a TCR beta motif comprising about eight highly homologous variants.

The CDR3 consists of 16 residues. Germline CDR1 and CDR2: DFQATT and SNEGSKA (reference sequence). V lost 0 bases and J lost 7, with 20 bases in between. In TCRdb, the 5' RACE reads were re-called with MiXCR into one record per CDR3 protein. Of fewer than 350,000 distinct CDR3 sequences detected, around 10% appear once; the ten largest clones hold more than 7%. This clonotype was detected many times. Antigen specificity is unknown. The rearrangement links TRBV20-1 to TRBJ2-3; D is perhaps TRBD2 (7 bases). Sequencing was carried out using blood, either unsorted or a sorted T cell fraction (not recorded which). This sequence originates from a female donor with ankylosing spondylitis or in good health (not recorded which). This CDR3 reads CSARDARGGISNTQYF. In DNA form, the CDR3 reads TGCAGTGCTAGAGATGCGAGGGGGGGTATCTCGAATACGCAGTATTTT.